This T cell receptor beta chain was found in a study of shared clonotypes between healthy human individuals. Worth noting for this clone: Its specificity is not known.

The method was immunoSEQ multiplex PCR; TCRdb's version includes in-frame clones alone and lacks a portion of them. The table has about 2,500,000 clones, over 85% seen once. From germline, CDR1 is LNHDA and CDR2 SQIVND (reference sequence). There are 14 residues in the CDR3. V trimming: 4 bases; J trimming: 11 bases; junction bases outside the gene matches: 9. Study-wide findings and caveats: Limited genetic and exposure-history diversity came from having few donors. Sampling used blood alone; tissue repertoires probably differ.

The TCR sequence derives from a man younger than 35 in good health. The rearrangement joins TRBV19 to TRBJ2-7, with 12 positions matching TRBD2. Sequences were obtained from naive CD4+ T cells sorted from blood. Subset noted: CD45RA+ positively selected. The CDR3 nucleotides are TGTGCCAGTAGTACCCGACTAGCGGGAGAAATAAAGTACTTC. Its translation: CASSTRLAGEIKYF.